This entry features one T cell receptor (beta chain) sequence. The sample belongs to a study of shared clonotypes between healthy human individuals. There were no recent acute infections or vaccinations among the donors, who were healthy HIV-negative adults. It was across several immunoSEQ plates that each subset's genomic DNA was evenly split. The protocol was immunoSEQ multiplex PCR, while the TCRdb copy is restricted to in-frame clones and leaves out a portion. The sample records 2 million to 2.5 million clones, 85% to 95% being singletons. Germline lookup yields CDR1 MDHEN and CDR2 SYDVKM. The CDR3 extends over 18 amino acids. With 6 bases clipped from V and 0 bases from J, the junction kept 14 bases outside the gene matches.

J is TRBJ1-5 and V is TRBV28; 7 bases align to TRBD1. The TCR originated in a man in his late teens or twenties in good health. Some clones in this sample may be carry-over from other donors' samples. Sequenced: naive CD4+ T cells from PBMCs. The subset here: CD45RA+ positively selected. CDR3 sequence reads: CASRLPGTAIYSNQPQHF. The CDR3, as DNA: TGTGCCAGCAGACTTCCCGGGACAGCTATTTATAGCAATCAGCCCCAGCATTTT.